These 23 T cell receptor beta chains originate from one sample sequenced in a study of T cell repertoires in aging, cancer and after chemotherapy. Rearranged V-D-J TRB sequences were amplified with a mixed TRB-A/B primer pool. Using its own MiXCR run on the multiplex PCR reads, TCRdb lists one record per CDR3 protein. The sample lists about 3,000 distinct CDR3 sequences, just under 25% occurring once. TCR beta rearrangements were amplified from peripheral blood genomic DNA. What was sequenced was blood. These receptors came from a human donor with a solid tumor.

This clonotype rates as medium-sized (0.01 to 0.1%). The CDR3 sequence: CSAPDRGAEKLFF. The CDR3 DNA follows: TGCAGCGCCCCGGACAGGGGAGCAGAAAAACTGTTTTTT. The V gene is TRBV29-1, the J gene TRBJ1-4; TRBD1 agrees at 9 bases. Germline V gene lookup returns CDR1 SQVTM and CDR2 ANQGSEA. J was trimmed by 8 bases and V by 7 bases; bases with no gene match: 8. The CDR3 runs to 13 residues.

This clonotype came up a few times. The junction differs from germline at one of its ends, possibly a read error. V and J are TRBV13 and TRBJ2-7; a weak D match, TRBD2 (5 bases). CDR1 PRHDT and CDR2 FYEKMQ come from the germline V gene (reference sequence). The CDR3 consists of 13 residues. CDR3 sequence: CASSLWVAYEQYF. Here the CDR3 DNA reads TGCGCCAGCAGCTTGTGGGTAGCGTACGAGCAGTACTTC.

This clonotype was seen only once. The rearrangement joins TRBV2 to TRBJ2-7; perhaps TRBD1 as D (5 bases). CDR3 length: 13 amino acids. Germline V gene sequence: CDR1 SNHLY, CDR2 FYNNEI. V lost 7 bases, J lost 6 bases, and 16 bases lay in between. The CDR3 is CASNPVVRGEQYF. In DNA, the CDR3 is TGTGCCAGCAACCCCGTTGTAAGGGGCGAGCAGTACTTC.

The rearrangement uses TRBV7-2 and TRBJ2-5, with a tentative D call TRBD2 (6 bases). The CDR3 runs to 14 residues. V shed 6 bases and J shed 2 bases, with 13 bases lying between them. Germline loops: CDR1 SGHTA, CDR2 FQGNSA. CDR3 residues: CASSTGVGQETQYF. CDR3 nucleotide sequence: TGTGCCAGCAGTACGGGGGTAGGGCAAGAGACCCAGTACTTC.

This clonotype has more than one count but fewer than ten. This rearrangement joins TRBV12-3 or TRBV12-4 to TRBJ2-1; D unresolved. CDR3 size: 12 residues. V lost 3 bases and J 10 bases, leaving 10 bases between the germline ends. CDR3 sequence reads: CASSFLEREQFF. The CDR3 coding sequence is TGTGCCAGCAGTTTTCTGGAACGGGAGCAGTTCTTC.

The genes are TRBV18 and TRBJ1-1; D remains unclear. The CDR3 runs 12 residues. From germline, CDR1 is KGHSH and CDR2 LQKENI. Trimming shortened V by 2 bases and J by 4 bases, and 5 bases separated the two germline ends. The CDR3 sequence: CASSPDVTEAFF. The CDR3 region has the DNA TGTGCCAGCTCACCAGACGTCACTGAAGCTTTCTTT.

By sample fraction, this clonotype is medium-sized. The J gene is TRBJ2-7, the V gene TRBV7-6, with 7 bases fitting TRBD1. Germline-derived CDR1 and CDR2 are SGHVS and FNYEAQ. The CDR3 has 14 amino acids. The ends lost 5 bases at V and 2 bases at J; junction bases unmatched: 6. The CDR3 loop is CASSPGTAAYEQYF. The CDR3 DNA reads as TGTGCCAGCAGCCCCGGGACAGCTGCCTACGAGCAGTACTTC.

J is TRBJ1-5 and V is TRBV19; D remains ambiguous. Germline lookup yields CDR1 LNHDA and CDR2 SQIVND (reference sequence). V was clipped by 3 bases and J by 3 bases, with 27 bases between them. This CDR3 has 20 amino acids. In DNA, the CDR3 is TGTGCCAGTAGTATGTCGCGTGGAGGGCAGACGGGTTTATACAATCAGCCCCAGCATTTT. The encoded protein is CASSMSRGGQTGLYNQPQHF.

This rearrangement joins TRBV4-2 to TRBJ1-3; possibly TRBD1 for D (6 bases). CDR1 and CDR2 from the germline V gene are LGHNA and YNFKEQ. The CDR3 runs to 17 residues. V dropped 5 bases and J dropped 2 bases, with 19 bases sitting between them. CDR3 nucleotides: TGTGCCAGCAGCGAAGCAAATCCAGGGGCTACTGGAAACACCATATATTTT. This gives the protein CASSEANPGATGNTIYF.

The chain has TRBV12-3 or TRBV12-4 and TRBJ2-7; unclear D gene. This CDR3 is built from 14 residues. V was pared by 4 bases and J by 0 bases, with 10 bases between. CDR3 DNA sequence: TGTGCCAGCAGTTACTCGTACACCTCCTACGAGCAGTACTTC. Amino acids: CASSYSYTSYEQYF.

This clonotype is judged medium-sized. The CDR3: CSVPTRGGNGAYEQYF. The CDR3 DNA is TGCAGCGTTCCTACCCGCGGGGGGAACGGTGCCTACGAGCAGTACTTC. The chain is built from TRBV29-1 and TRBJ2-7; 8 bases match TRBD2. The germline gives CDR1 SQVTM, CDR2 ANQGSEA. After removal of 5 bases from V and 2 bases from J, the junction contained 14 bases not matched to a gene. This CDR3 comprises 16 residues.

This clonotype is categorized as medium-sized. The chain joins TRBV11-1 to TRBJ2-2; the D gene is possibly TRBD2 (5 bases). This CDR3 contains 13 residues. Germline V gene data show CDR1 as SGHAT and CDR2 as FQDESV (reference sequence). The V and J ends lost 3 bases and 15 bases respectively, with 17 bases between them. CDR3 in DNA: TGTGCCAGCAGCTTTCCCTGGACTGGTTCGGTGTTTTTT. Protein product: CASSFPWTGSVFF.

The chain carries TRBV15 and TRBJ2-4; TRBD1 agrees at 7 bases. Per the germline V gene, CDR1 is LNHNV and CDR2 is YYDKDF (reference sequence). CDR3 size: 17 residues. V lost 1 base to trimming and J lost 0 bases; unmatched junction nucleotides: 6. In nucleotides, the CDR3 is TGTGCCACCAGCAGAGGCAAACAGGGGATAGCCAAAAACATTCAGTACTTC. Translated, it gives CATSRGKQGIAKNIQYF.

This clonotype counts as medium-sized. This chain connects TRBV19 to TRBJ2-7, with TRBD2 as a possible D gene (5 bases). Trimming took off 1 base at V and 2 bases at J, with 9 bases between the two ends. The CDR3 consists of 14 residues. Germline V gives CDR1 LNHDA, CDR2 SQIVND (reference sequence). CDR3 DNA: TGTGCCAGTAGTATAGTCGGGGTTACCTACGAGCAGTACTTC. Amino acid sequence: CASSIVGVTYEQYF.

This clonotype ranks as medium-sized. The chain couples TRBV27 to TRBJ1-4, with TRBD1 matching 9 bases. Trimming at V came to 7 bases and at J to 3 bases, leaving 12 bases not matched to a gene. There are 17 residues in the CDR3. Germline V lookup: CDR1 MNHEY, CDR2 SMNVEV (reference sequence). For the CDR3, the DNA is TGTGCCAGCATCTCAGAACAGGGGGCATTGGCTAATGAAAAACTGTTTTTT. As protein: CASISEQGALANEKLFF.

This clonotype was counted only a few times. J is TRBJ2-5 and V is TRBV6-2 or TRBV6-3; D call uncertain. Per germline, CDR1 MNHEY and CDR2 SVGEGT. CDR3 length: 11 residues. V shed 2 bases and J shed 5 bases, with 3 bases lying between them. CDR3 nucleotides: TGTGCCAGCAGTTACGGGGAGACCCAGTACTTC. It codes for CASSYGETQYF.

This sequence joins TRBV6-4 and TRBJ1-2; TRBD1 matches at 7 bases. Germline CDR1 is MRHNA and CDR2 is SNTAGT. V lost 6 bases, J lost 3 bases, and 4 bases stayed unmatched. This CDR3 region has 13 residues. The CDR3, as DNA: TGTGCCAGCAGCGCGACAGGGCACTATGGCTACACCTTC. Amino acids: CASSATGHYGYTF.

The CDR3 spells CASSYNTGTGFNQPQHF. DNA for the CDR3: TGTGCCAGCAGTTACAACACCGGGACAGGGTTCAATCAGCCCCAGCATTTT. This chain connects TRBV6-5 to TRBJ1-5, with 9 bases lining up with TRBD1. This CDR3 region has 17 residues. Trimming removed 2 bases from V and 3 bases from J; junction bases left unmatched: 8. Looked up from germline, CDR1 is MNHEY and CDR2 is SVGAGI.

The rearrangement uses TRBV12-3 or TRBV12-4 and TRBJ1-1, with TRBD1 matching 9 bases. The junction had 9 bases not matched to a gene; V was cut back by 11 bases and J by 2 bases. The CDR3 extends over 14 amino acids. This CDR3 reads CAGTFTGGNTEAFF. In nucleotides, the CDR3 is TGTGCCGGCACTTTCACAGGGGGCAACACTGAAGCTTTCTTT.

Only a few counts were recorded for this clonotype. The chain employs TRBV5-6 and TRBJ2-5, with D unresolved. The CDR3 runs 14 residues. Germline V gene sequence: CDR1 SGHDT, CDR2 YYEEEE. V shed 0 bases and J shed 5 bases, with 11 bases lying between them. The CDR3 region has the DNA TGTGCCAGCAGCTTGGATTGGGTGACGGAGACCCAGTACTTC. Its translation: CASSLDWVTETQYF.

The chain couples TRBV28 to TRBJ1-3, with D possibly TRBD1 on 6 matching bases. The germline V gene has CDR1 MDHEN and CDR2 SYDVKM. The CDR3 runs 15 residues. V shed 3 bases and J shed 4 bases, with 13 bases lying between them. CDR3 residues: CASSLVQGLGNTIYF. In DNA, the CDR3 is TGTGCCAGCAGTTTGGTCCAGGGGTTAGGAAACACCATATATTTT.

This clonotype rates as medium-sized. The V gene is TRBV30, the J gene TRBJ1-2; D is unclear. V lost 0 bases, J lost 7 bases, and 12 bases lay in between. Germline loops: CDR1 GTSNPN, CDR2 SVGIG (reference sequence). This CDR3 region has 13 residues. CDR3 DNA sequence: TGTGCCTGGAGTGTTGGGCGCTCCACTGGCTACACCTTC. It is translated as CAWSVGRSTGYTF.

By sample share, this clonotype is medium-sized. The genes are TRBV7-9 and TRBJ2-3; D call uncertain. CDR3 length: 13 residues. V was pared by 5 bases and J by 6 bases, with 12 bases between. Germline assignment: CDR1 SEHNR and CDR2 FQNEAQ (reference sequence). In DNA, the CDR3 is TGTGCCAGCAGCCCGCGAGGACCGGATACGCAGTATTTT. Translating it yields CASSPRGPDTQYF.